Shown below are 20 T cell receptor beta chains from a single sample sequenced in a study of technical replicates of blood from several donors. Repertoires were generated with immunoSEQ multiplex PCR, while TCRdb's copy carries only in-frame clones and drops some. The repertoire includes roughly 60,000 clones, around nine tenths of them detected once, and around 5.5% sits in the top ten. The specimen was PBMCs. The receptors were sampled from a human donor in good health. Some clones in this sample may be carry-over from other donors' samples.

V usage is TRBV11-2 and J usage is TRBJ2-1; TRBD1 is a possible D gene (6 bases). V shed 7 bases and J shed 4 bases, with 17 bases lying between them. The CDR3 loop spans 15 amino acids. The germline V gene has CDR1 SGHAT and CDR2 FQNNGV. In nucleotides, the CDR3 is TGTGCCAGCACCCAAGGGGCAGGGGCTTACAATGAGCAGTTCTTC. Its protein is CASTQGAGAYNEQFF.

The CDR3 region has the DNA TGTGCCAGCAGCCTCTCCTACAATGAGCAGTTCTTC. As protein: CASSLSYNEQFF. The V call is TRBV7-2, the J call TRBJ2-1; D is unresolved. The V gene's germline CDR1 is SGHTA and CDR2 FQGNSA. The CDR3 has 12 amino acids. Trimming cost V 5 bases and J 0 bases, with 2 bases left between them. Combining the CDR3 with reference TRBV7-2 and TRBJ2-1 gives the whole variable domain GAGVSQSPSNKVTEKGKDVELRCDPISGHTALYWYRQSLGQGLEFLIYFQGNSAPDKSGLPSDRFSAERTGGSVSTLTIQRTQQEDSAVYLCASSLSYNEQFFGPGTRLTVL.

The J gene is TRBJ2-7, the V gene TRBV5-1; TRBD2 aligns across 8 bases. Trimming took 0 bases from V and 4 from J; bases not matched to a gene: 12. The length of the CDR3 is 17 residues. Germline V lookup: CDR1 SGHRS, CDR2 YFSETQ. CDR3 coding DNA: TGCGCCAGCAGCTTGGCCCGACTTAGCGGGGTTTCTTACGAGCAGTACTTC. This translates into CASSLARLSGVSYEQYF.

V gene TRBV4-2 combines with J gene TRBJ1-2; D unresolved. Between the trimmed V and J ends, which lost 4 bases and 7 bases, there was a span of 10 bases. The CDR3 consists of 12 residues. The germline CDR1 and CDR2 sequences are LGHNA and YNFKEQ. Here the CDR3 DNA reads TGTGCCAGCAGCCGCGTAGCGGGTGGCTACACCTTC. It yields the protein CASSRVAGGYTF.

This rearrangement joins TRBV11-2 to TRBJ1-1; TRBD1 agrees at 9 bases. Germline V gives CDR1 SGHAT, CDR2 FQNNGV. The CDR3 is 14 residues long. V was clipped by 5 bases and J by 3 bases; unmatched bases: 4. The CDR3 reads CASSEGQGYTEAFF. For the CDR3, the DNA is TGTGCCAGCAGCGAGGGACAGGGATACACTGAAGCTTTCTTT.

The chain uses TRBV7-9 and TRBJ1-2; D might be TRBD1 (6 bases). This CDR3 has 15 residues. V lost 0 bases to trimming and J lost 2 bases, with 10 bases between them. The V gene's germline CDR1 is SEHNR and CDR2 FQNEAQ (reference sequence). The CDR3 DNA reads TGTGCCAGCAGCTTAGCGCGACAGGTGAACTATGGCTACACCTTC. It specifies CASSLARQVNYGYTF.

The chain carries TRBV7-2 and TRBJ2-2; possibly TRBD1 for D (6 bases). The V end was cut by 5 bases, the J end by 3 bases, with 13 bases between. The CDR3 has 15 residues. CDR1 SGHTA and CDR2 FQGNSA come from the germline V gene. CDR3 in amino acids: CASSQPGADTGELFF. The CDR3 nucleotides are TGTGCCAGCAGCCAGCCAGGGGCTGACACCGGGGAGCTGTTTTTT.

The V gene is TRBV29-1, the J gene TRBJ1-2, with 9 bases identical to TRBD1. V was pared by 6 bases and J by 0 bases, with 2 bases of the junction left unmatched. Germline V gene data show CDR1 as SQVTM and CDR2 as ANQGSEA. The CDR3 is 13 residues long. This CDR3 is CSVGQGSNYGYTF. In DNA, the CDR3 is TGCAGCGTGGGACAGGGTTCTAACTATGGCTACACCTTC.

The chain joins TRBV7-6 to TRBJ2-5; TRBD2 matches at 7 bases. The germline V gene has CDR1 SGHVS and CDR2 FNYEAQ. The trim removed 4 bases at V and 2 bases at J, leaving 7 bases unmatched. The CDR3 extends over 15 amino acids. The CDR3 reads CASSSGPSGQETQYF. The CDR3 nucleotides are TGTGCCAGCAGCTCGGGTCCTAGCGGACAAGAGACCCAGTACTTC. Drawing the rest from reference TRBV7-6 and TRBJ2-5, the complete variable domain is GAGVSQSPRYKVTKRGQDVALRCDPISGHVSLYWYRQALGQGPEFLTYFNYEAQQDKSGLPNDRFSAERPEGSISTLTIQRTEQRDSAMYRCASSSGPSGQETQYFGPGTRLLVL.

This chain joins TRBV18 and TRBJ2-5, with 14 nucleotides matching TRBD2. Per germline, CDR1 KGHSH and CDR2 LQKENI. V was pared by 3 bases and J by 4 bases, with 1 base of the junction left unmatched. The CDR3 spans 15 residues. This CDR3 reads CASSPGLAGGETQYF. In nucleotides, the CDR3 is TGTGCCAGCTCACCCGGACTAGCGGGAGGAGAGACCCAGTACTTC.

The chain recombines TRBV27 with TRBJ2-2; 9 bases map to TRBD1. V shed 2 bases, J shed 2 bases, and the junction held 6 bases outside the gene matches. Germline V gene sequence: CDR1 MNHEY, CDR2 SMNVEV (reference sequence). The CDR3 runs to 17 residues. The CDR3 DNA reads as TGTGCCAGCAGTTTAGTAACAGGGGGCTATAACACCGGGGAGCTGTTTTTT. The encoded protein is CASSLVTGGYNTGELFF.

Only one count was recorded for this clone. The V gene is TRBV19, the J gene TRBJ1-2; tentatively, D is TRBD1 (6 bases). Germline lookup yields CDR1 LNHDA and CDR2 SQIVND (reference sequence). The ends were cut back, 5 bases at V and 4 bases at J, with 17 bases in the middle. The CDR3 spans 15 residues. CDR3 coding DNA: TGTGCCAGTAGTGGACGACAGGTCATGGGCTATGGCTACACCTTC. It encodes CASSGRQVMGYGYTF.

V is TRBV9 and J is TRBJ1-2, with TRBD1 matching over 11 bases. The CDR3 is 17 residues long. The trim removed 4 bases at V and 3 bases at J, leaving 11 bases unmatched. Germline values: CDR1 SGDLS, CDR2 YYNGEE. The CDR3 region is CASSSTGQGARDYGYTF. The CDR3 nucleotides are TGTGCCAGCAGCTCGACCGGACAGGGGGCGCGAGACTATGGCTACACCTTC.

This rearrangement joins TRBV7-2 to TRBJ2-2; tentatively, D is TRBD2 (7 bases). The germline V and J ends were trimmed by 7 bases and 5 bases, with 11 bases remaining between them. The CDR3 runs 13 residues. Germline V gene sequence: CDR1 SGHTA, CDR2 FQGNSA. CDR3 protein: CASKQGGTGELFF. The CDR3 DNA is TGTGCCAGCAAACAGGGAGGGACCGGGGAGCTGTTTTTT. The whole variable domain, filled in from reference TRBV7-2 and TRBJ2-2, reads GAGVSQSPSNKVTEKGKDVELRCDPISGHTALYWYRQSLGQGLEFLIYFQGNSAPDKSGLPSDRFSAERTGGSVSTLTIQRTQQEDSAVYLCASKQGGTGELFFGEGSRLTVL.

The chain links TRBV4-2 to TRBJ1-1, with D unclear. The CDR3 has 15 amino acids. Germline CDR1 reads LGHNA; CDR2 reads YNFKEQ. V lost 0 bases and J lost 3, with 11 bases in between. The CDR3, as DNA: TGTGCCAGCAGCCAAGATTTGGTGAGTTACACTGAAGCTTTCTTT. Translation gives CASSQDLVSYTEAFF.

This clone has only a few counts. The V gene is TRBV9, the J gene TRBJ1-1; D not certain. V lost 0 bases and J lost 0, with 6 bases in between. This CDR3 spans 14 amino acids. Per germline, CDR1 SGDLS and CDR2 YYNGEE. CDR3 sequence reads: CASSVVPVNTEAFF. CDR3 nucleotide sequence: TGTGCCAGCAGCGTAGTCCCAGTGAACACTGAAGCTTTCTTT.

The chain recombines TRBV30 with TRBJ2-3, with 11 bases lining up with TRBD2. Germline V gene sequence: CDR1 GTSNPN, CDR2 SVGIG (reference sequence). The J segment lost 7 bases and the V segment lost 3 bases, leaving 24 bases of the junction unmatched. This CDR3 has 20 residues. This CDR3 is CAWRISGGAGTSGSRNTQYF. The CDR3 nucleotides are TGTGCCTGGAGAATCTCAGGGGGGGCCGGTACTAGCGGGAGTAGGAATACGCAGTATTTT. The variable domain in full, with the rest retrieved from reference TRBV30 and TRBJ2-3, is SQTIHQWPATLVQPVGSPLSLECTVEGTSNPNLYWYRQAAGRGLQLLFYSVGIGQISSEVPQNLSASRPQDRQFILSSKKLLLSDSGFYLCAWRISGGAGTSGSRNTQYFGPGTRLTVL.

The V call is TRBV6-5, the J call TRBJ1-2; unclear D gene. The CDR3 runs to 14 residues. Germline assignment: CDR1 MNHEY and CDR2 SVGAGI. Deletions cut 6 bases from V and 4 bases from J, with 15 bases between. CDR3 coding DNA: TGTGCCAGCAGGCAATCCGAGGCAGCCTATGGCTACACCTTC. Translated: CASRQSEAAYGYTF.

The V gene is TRBV9, the J gene TRBJ1-2; 8 nucleotides align to TRBD1. Unmatched junction bases numbered 12, after V lost 4 bases and J lost 7 bases. CDR3 length equals 15 residues. The V gene's germline CDR1 is SGDLS and CDR2 YYNGEE. The CDR3 DNA sequence: TGTGCCAGCAGCATTTCGACAGGGGCCTATAGTGGCTACACCTTC. This sequence encodes CASSISTGAYSGYTF.

V is TRBV4-1 and J is TRBJ2-7; possible D gene TRBD2, 5 bases. The V and J ends lost 3 bases and 3 bases respectively, with 12 bases between them. Germline CDR1 reads MGHRA; CDR2 reads YSYEKL. CDR3 size: 14 residues. CDR3 nucleotides: TGCGCCAGCAGCCACCCCGGGGTGGTCTACGAGCAGTACTTC. Its protein is CASSHPGVVYEQYF.